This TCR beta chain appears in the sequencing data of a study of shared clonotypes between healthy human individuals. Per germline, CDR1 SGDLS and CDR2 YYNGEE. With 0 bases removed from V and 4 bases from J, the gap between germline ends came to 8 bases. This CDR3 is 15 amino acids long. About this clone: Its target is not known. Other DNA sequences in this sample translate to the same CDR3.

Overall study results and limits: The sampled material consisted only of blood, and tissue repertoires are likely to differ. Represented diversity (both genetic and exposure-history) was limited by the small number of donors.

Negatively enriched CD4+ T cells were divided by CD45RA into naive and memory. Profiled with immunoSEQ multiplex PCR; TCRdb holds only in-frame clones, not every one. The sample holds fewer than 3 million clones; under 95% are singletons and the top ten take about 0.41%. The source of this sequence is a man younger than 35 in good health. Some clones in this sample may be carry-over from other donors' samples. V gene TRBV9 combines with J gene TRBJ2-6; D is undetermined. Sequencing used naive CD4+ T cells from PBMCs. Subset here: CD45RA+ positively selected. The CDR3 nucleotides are TGTGCCAGCAGCGTAGGACGAGCCGGGGCCAACGTCCTGACTTTC. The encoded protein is CASSVGRAGANVLTF. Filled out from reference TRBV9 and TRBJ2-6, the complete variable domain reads DSGVTQTPKHLITATGQRVTLRCSPRSGDLSVYWYQQSLDQGLQFLIQYYNGEERAKGNILERFSAQQFPDLHSELNLSSLELGDSALYFCASSVGRAGANVLTFGAGSRLTVL.